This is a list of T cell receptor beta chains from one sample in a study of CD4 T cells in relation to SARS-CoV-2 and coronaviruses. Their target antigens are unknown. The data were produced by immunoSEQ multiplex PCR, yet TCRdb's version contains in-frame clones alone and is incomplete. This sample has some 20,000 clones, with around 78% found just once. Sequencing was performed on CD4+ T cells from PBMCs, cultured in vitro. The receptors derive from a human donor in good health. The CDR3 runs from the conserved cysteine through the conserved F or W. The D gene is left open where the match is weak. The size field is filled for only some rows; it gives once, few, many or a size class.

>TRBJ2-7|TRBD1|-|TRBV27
TGTGCCAGCAGTTACAACAGGGGGCGACACGAGCAGTACTTC
CASSYNRGRHEQYF
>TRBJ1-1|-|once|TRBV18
TGTGCCAGCTCACCACTGGGGGAAAACACTGAAGCTTTCTTT
CASSPLGENTEAFF
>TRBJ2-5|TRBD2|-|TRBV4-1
TGCGCCAGCAGCCGACTAGCGGGAGGAAGCCAAGAGACCCAGTACTTC
CASSRLAGGSQETQYF
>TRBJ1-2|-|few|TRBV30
TGTGCCTGGAGTAAATACGGACAGCAAAACCACTATGGCTACACCTTC
CAWSKYGQQNHYGYTF
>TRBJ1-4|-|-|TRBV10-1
TGCGCCAGCAGTTCACAGGGACTCGACGATGAAAAACTGTTTTTT
CASSSQGLDDEKLFF
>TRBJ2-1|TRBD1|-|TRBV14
TGTGCCAGCAGCCATCGGACAGGGTTTTATGAGCAGTTCTTC
CASSHRTGFYEQFF
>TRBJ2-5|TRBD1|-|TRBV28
TGTGCCAGCAGTTCGGGACAGAAGGAGTACTTC
CASSSGQKEYF
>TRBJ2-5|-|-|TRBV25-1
TGTGCCAGCAGTGAAGGGATGTTGGTACAGGGGAGGGAGACCCAGTACTTC
CASSEGMLVQGRETQYF
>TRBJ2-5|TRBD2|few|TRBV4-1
TGCGCCAGCAGCGGGCTAGCGGGAGGGCCCGGGGAGACCCAGTACTTC
CASSGLAGGPGETQYF
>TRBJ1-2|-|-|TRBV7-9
TGTGCCAGCAGCCCCGGGGGAGGGACCTACCTAACTAACTATGGCTACACCTTC
CASSPGGGTYLTNYGYTF
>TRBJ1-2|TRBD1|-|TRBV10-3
TGTGCCATCAGCAAAGGGACAGGGGGTGAGTTTGATGGCTACACCTTC
CAISKGTGGEFDGYTF
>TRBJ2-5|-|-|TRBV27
TGTGCCAGCGGGGGAGCGACCGAGCAAGAGACCCAGTACTTC
CASGGATEQETQYF
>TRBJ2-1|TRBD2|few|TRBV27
TGTGCCAGCAGCAAGCGGGACCCGCCGGGTGAGCAGTTCTTC
CASSKRDPPGEQFF
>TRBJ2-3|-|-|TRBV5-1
TGCGCCAGCAGCTTGCACAGGGTTGAAGATACGCAGTATTTT
CASSLHRVEDTQYF
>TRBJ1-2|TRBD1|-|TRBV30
TGTGCCTGGTCGACAGGGTTGTATGGCTACACCTTC
CAWSTGLYGYTF
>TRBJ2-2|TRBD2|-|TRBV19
TGTGCCAGTTCGGAGACTAGCGGGAGTAACACCGGGGAGCTGTTTTTT
CASSETSGSNTGELFF
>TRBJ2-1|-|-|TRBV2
TGTGCCAGCAGTGAAAGGGGGGGACTTGCCAATTACAATGAGCAGTTCTTC
CASSERGGLANYNEQFF
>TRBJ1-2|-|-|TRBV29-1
TGCAGCGTTCTCAGGGAGGCTAACTATGGCTACACCTTC
CSVLREANYGYTF
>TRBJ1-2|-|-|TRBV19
TGTGCCAGTACTTCTCGTGGAGGGAACAACTATGGCTACACCTTC
CASTSRGGNNYGYTF
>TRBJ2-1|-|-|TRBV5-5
TGTGCCAGCAGCTTGGAGGGCATCACCTACAATGAGCAGTTCTTC
CASSLEGITYNEQFF
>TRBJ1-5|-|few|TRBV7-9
TGTGCCAGCAGCACCATCAATAGCAATCAGCCCCAGCATTTT
CASSTINSNQPQHF
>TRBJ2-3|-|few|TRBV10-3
TGTGCCATCAGTGAGTCGTCCGTTACGGATACGCAGTATTTT
CAISESSVTDTQYF
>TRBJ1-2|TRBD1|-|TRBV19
TGTGCCAGTATTTTGAGGGGACAGGGAAACTATGGCTACACCTTC
CASILRGQGNYGYTF
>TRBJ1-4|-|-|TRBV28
TGTGCCAGCAGTCCCGCAAATGAAAAACTGTTTTTT
CASSPANEKLFF
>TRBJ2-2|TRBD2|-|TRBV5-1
TGCGCCAGCAGCGGTGGACTAGCGAACACCGGGGAGCTGTTTTTT
CASSGGLANTGELFF
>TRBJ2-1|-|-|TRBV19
TGTGCCAGTAGAACCCGGCACACGCCCCCCTACAATGAGCAGTTCTTC
CASRTRHTPPYNEQFF
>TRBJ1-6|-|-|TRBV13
TGTGCCAGCAGCTTGATGTTGCCGGGGTTGAATTCACCCCTCCACTTT
CASSLMLPGLNSPLHF
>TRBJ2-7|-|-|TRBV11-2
TGTGCCAGCAGCTTAGGAGGGAGTCACGAGCAGTACTTC
CASSLGGSHEQYF
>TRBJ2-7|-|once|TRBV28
TGTGCCAGCGGGGGCGTGGGGGAGGGGAGCTACGAGCAGTACTTC
CASGGVGEGSYEQYF
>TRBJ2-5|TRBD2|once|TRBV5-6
TGTGCCAGCAGCCCTAGCGGGAGTGGCGAGACCCAGTACTTC
CASSPSGSGETQYF
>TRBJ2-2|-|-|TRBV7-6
TGTGCCAGCAGCTTATTCGAGGGGGGGAACACCGGGGAGCTGTTTTTT
CASSLFEGGNTGELFF
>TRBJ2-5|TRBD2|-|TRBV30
TGTGCCTGGAGTGTCGGGCTAGCGGGAGTGAGGGGAGAGACCCAGTACTTC
CAWSVGLAGVRGETQYF
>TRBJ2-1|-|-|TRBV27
TGTGCCAGCAGTCCATTGGGCGGGGACGCGGTGGAGAAGCAGTTCTTC
CASSPLGGDAVEKQFF
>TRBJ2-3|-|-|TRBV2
TGTGCCAGCAGTGAACGGAGCGGCCCTAGCACAGATACGCAGTATTTT
CASSERSGPSTDTQYF
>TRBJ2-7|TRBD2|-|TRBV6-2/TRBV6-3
TGTGCCAGCAGTTACTTCGCTAGCGGGAGCTCCTACGAGCAGTACTTC
CASSYFASGSSYEQYF
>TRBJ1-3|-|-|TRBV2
TGTGCCAACTCGCTTAGGGCCGACGAAGGAAACACCATATATTTT
CANSLRADEGNTIYF
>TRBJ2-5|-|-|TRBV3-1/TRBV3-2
TGTGCCAGCAGTCCTACGTACCAAGAGACCCAGTACTTC
CASSPTYQETQYF
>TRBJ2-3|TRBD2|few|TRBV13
TGTGCCAGCAAATTGGGGGGGTCTAGCTCCACAGATACGCAGTATTTT
CASKLGGSSSTDTQYF
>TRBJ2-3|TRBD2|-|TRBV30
TGTGCCCGCTCGAGGCGGGAGAGCACAGATACGCAGTATTTT
CARSRRESTDTQYF
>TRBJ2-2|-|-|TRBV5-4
TGTGCCAGCAGCTTACCGGGAAGAAGGGCGGGGGAGCTGTTTTTT
CASSLPGRRAGELFF
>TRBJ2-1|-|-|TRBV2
TGTGCCAGCAGGGAGTGGGGTAATGAGCAGTTCTTC
CASREWGNEQFF
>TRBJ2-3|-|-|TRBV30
TGTGCCTTCTCCAGGGCGGGGTGGGGTTATACGCAGTATTTT
CAFSRAGWGYTQYF
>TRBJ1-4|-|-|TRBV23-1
TGCGCCAGCAGTCCCACAGGGATAGGGCGGCGAGATGAAAAACTGTTTTTT
CASSPTGIGRRDEKLFF
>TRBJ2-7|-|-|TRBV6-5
TGTGCCAGCAGTTCAGCTAGAGCCGTCGAGCAGTACTTC
CASSSARAVEQYF
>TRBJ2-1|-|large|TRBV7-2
TGTGCCAGCAGCGAGTTCTTAGACAATGAGCAGTTCTTC
CASSEFLDNEQFF
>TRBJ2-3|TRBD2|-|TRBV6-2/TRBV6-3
TGTGCCAGCAGCACTAGCGCGGATACGCAGTATTTT
CASSTSADTQYF
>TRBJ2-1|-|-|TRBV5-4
TGTGCCAGCACCTCCGGGAGCCAGGGTGAGCAGTTCTTC
CASTSGSQGEQFF
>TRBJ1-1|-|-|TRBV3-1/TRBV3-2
TGTGCCAGCAGCCAGGGATCAGGGGCCACTGAAGCTTTCTTT
CASSQGSGATEAFF
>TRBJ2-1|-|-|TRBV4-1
TGCGCCAGCAGCCAAGAGGGTAGAGTAGCGGCATACAATGAGCAGTTCTTC
CASSQEGRVAAYNEQFF
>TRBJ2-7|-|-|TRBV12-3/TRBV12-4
TGTGCCAGCAGTTGGGGTGGCGCCTACGAGCAGTACTTC
CASSWGGAYEQYF
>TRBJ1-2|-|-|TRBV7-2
TGTGCCAGCAGCGCAGGACTTAACTATGGCTACACCTTC
CASSAGLNYGYTF
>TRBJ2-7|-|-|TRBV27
TGTGCCAGCAGTCCGTACAGTGCTGGGGCAAGGTACGAGCAGTACTTC
CASSPYSAGARYEQYF
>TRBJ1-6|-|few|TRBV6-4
TGTGCCAGCAGTGACAGTAGCTCCTATAATTCACCCCTCCACTTT
CASSDSSSYNSPLHF
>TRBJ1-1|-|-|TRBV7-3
TGTGCCAGCAGCGTCCAGGGATCTGAAGCTTTCTTT
CASSVQGSEAFF
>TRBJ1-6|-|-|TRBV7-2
TGTGCCAGCAGCTTAGCATTTGATGTAGGCAATTCACCCCTCCACTTT
CASSLAFDVGNSPLHF
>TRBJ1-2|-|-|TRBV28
TGTGCCAGCAGAGCAGGGTCTAACTATGGCTACACCTTC
CASRAGSNYGYTF